This TCR beta chain was sequenced for a study of T cells in Graves' hyperthyroidism and ophthalmopathy. General study findings and limits: Blood shared most expanded thyroid clonotypes above 0.001. From stable hyperthyroidism, ophthalmopathy was separated by a 13 V-J model.

This clonotype was detected ten times or more. Its antigen remains unidentified. Researchers amplified the TCR beta CDR3 regions from RNA transcripts. The TCR CDR3 first-round RT-PCR relied on the HTBI primer set. One entry per CDR3 protein, called by TCRdb with MiXCR from the multiplex PCR reads. The sample has around 350,000 distinct CDR3 sequences, more than 20% seen once. Germline V CDR1 and CDR2: MDHEN, SYDVKM. The CDR3 contains 16 residues. Trimming took 6 bases from V and 1 from J, leaving 17 bases between them. Graves' hyperthyroidism was deemed stable absent ophthalmopathy progression within 18 months. Newly diagnosed hyperthyroidism, duration under 2 months, in patients aged 18 to 65.

Sequenced input: blood. The rearrangement links TRBV28 to TRBJ2-3, with D possibly TRBD2 on 5 matching bases. The TCR originated in a man aged 50-59 years with Graves' hyperthyroidism. The CDR3 bases are TGTGCCAGCAGGGACGGACTGTTGGGTGGCACAGATACGCAGTATTTT. Its protein product is CASRDGLLGGTDTQYF.